A single sample is the source of the 18 T cell receptor beta chains below, sequenced in a study of identical twins. One entry per CDR3 protein, called by TCRdb with MiXCR from the 5' RACE reads. The sample records approximately 190,000 distinct CDR3 sequences, about a sixth being singletons. In addition, the sample was reused for a study of T cells expressing NK-cell markers.

Sequences were obtained from CD8+ T cells sorted from blood. All receptors come from a young woman in good health.

This clonotype was picked up many times. The chain employs TRBV20-1 and TRBJ2-2, with D unclear. The CDR3 is made up of 13 amino acids. Germline assignment: CDR1 DFQATT and CDR2 SNEGSKA (reference sequence). Trimming took off 1 base at V and 1 base at J, with 4 bases between the two ends. The CDR3 bases are TGCAGTGCTAGAGCTGGGAACACCGGGGAGCTGTTTTTT. This gives the protein CSARAGNTGELFF.

The rearrangement uses TRBV25-1 and TRBJ2-1, with D possibly being TRBD2 (5 bases). The V and J ends lost 4 bases and 6 bases respectively, with 7 bases between them. Germline CDR1 reads MGHDK; CDR2 reads SYGVNS. The CDR3 extends over 12 amino acids. The CDR3 spells CASSAGSNEQFF. As DNA, the CDR3 is TGTGCCAGCAGTGCGGGGAGCAATGAGCAGTTCTTC. Together with reference TRBV25-1 and TRBJ2-1, the CDR3 gives the full variable domain: EADIYQTPRYLVIGTGKKITLECSQTMGHDKMYWYQQDPGMELHLIHYSYGVNSTEKGDLSSESTVSRIRTEHFPLTLESARPSHTSQYLCASSAGSNEQFFGPGTRLTVL.

This clonotype was counted between two and nine times. The CDR3 DNA reads as TGTGCCAGCTCTGGGGCCAACGTCCTGACTTTC. Protein sequence: CASSGANVLTF. The chain combines TRBV9 with TRBJ2-6, with D hard to call. CDR3 length equals 11 residues. The germline gives CDR1 SGDLS, CDR2 YYNGEE. V shed 7 bases and J shed 1 base, with 0 bases lying between them. The full variable domain, with the rest looked up from reference TRBV9 and TRBJ2-6, is DSGVTQTPKHLITATGQRVTLRCSPRSGDLSVYWYQQSLDQGLQFLIQYYNGEERAKGNILERFSAQQFPDLHSELNLSSLELGDSALYFCASSGANVLTFGAGSRLTVL.

The rearrangement links TRBV10-3 to TRBJ2-7; no clear D gene. Germline V gives CDR1 ENHRY, CDR2 SYGVKD. This CDR3 contains 15 residues. V was trimmed by 5 bases and J by 2 bases, leaving 16 bases between them. The DNA of the CDR3 is TGTGCCATCAGTTTCAAGTCCTTGACAACCTACGAGCAGTACTTC. This sequence encodes CAISFKSLTTYEQYF.

This clonotype was counted a few times. This sequence joins TRBV7-9 and TRBJ1-1; D unclear. V was trimmed by 3 bases and J by 2 bases, leaving 10 bases between them. In germline, CDR1 is SEHNR, CDR2 FQNEAQ (reference sequence). CDR3 length: 14 amino acids. The CDR3 is CASSFLGRNTEAFF. Written as DNA, the CDR3 is TGTGCCAGCAGCTTTTTGGGGAGAAACACTGAAGCTTTCTTT. The entire variable domain, with the rest obtained from reference TRBV7-9 and TRBJ1-1, is as follows: DTGVSQNPRHKITKRGQNVTFRCDPISEHNRLYWYRQTLGQGPEFLTYFQNEAQLEKSRLLSDRFSAERPKGSFSTLEIQRTEQGDSAMYLCASSFLGRNTEAFFGQGTRLTVV.

V is TRBV7-9 and J is TRBJ2-5; D is unresolved. Trimming left V 3 bases short and J 1 base short, with 6 bases between. Germline assignment: CDR1 SEHNR and CDR2 FQNEAQ (reference sequence). The CDR3 length is 13 residues. DNA for the CDR3: TGTGCCAGCAGCTTTTCAAGCCAAGAGACCCAGTACTTC. It codes for CASSFSSQETQYF.

This clonotype was counted between two and nine times. The rearrangement links TRBV6-2 or TRBV6-3 to TRBJ1-1; tentatively, D is TRBD1 (5 bases). V shed 7 bases and J shed 1 base, with 13 bases lying between them. This CDR3 has 14 amino acids. Germline V gives CDR1 MNHEY, CDR2 SVGEGT. The chain's CDR3 is CASIPDTENTEAFF. The DNA of the CDR3 is TGTGCCAGCATTCCGGACACGGAGAACACTGAAGCTTTCTTT.

This clonotype was detected a few times. The gene calls are TRBV7-9 and TRBJ2-1, with TRBD2 identical over 8 bases. CDR1 is SEHNR, CDR2 FQNEAQ, per germline (reference sequence). This CDR3 region has 16 residues. The ends lost 5 bases at V and 3 bases at J; junction bases unmatched: 9. The CDR3 here is CASSRSGIGNYNEQFF. The CDR3 DNA sequence: TGTGCCAGCAGCCGTAGCGGGATCGGGAACTACAATGAGCAGTTCTTC.

V is TRBV14 and J is TRBJ1-6; no definite D call. The V and J ends lost 6 bases and 4 bases respectively, with 13 bases between them. The CDR3 is made up of 15 amino acids. In germline, CDR1 is SGHDN, CDR2 FVKESK. The CDR3 loop reads CASRERRDYNSPLHF. Here the CDR3 DNA reads TGTGCCAGCAGAGAAAGAAGGGATTATAATTCACCCCTCCACTTT.

This chain connects TRBV9 to TRBJ2-1; no clear D. CDR3 length equals 15 residues. Trimming left V 2 bases short and J 1 base short, with 10 bases between. Germline CDR1 is SGDLS and CDR2 is YYNGEE. The CDR3 region has the DNA TGTGCCAGCAGCGTGGCCCAGTCATCCTACAATGAGCAGTTCTTC. Translation: CASSVAQSSYNEQFF. Full variable domain (outside the CDR3, taken from reference TRBV9 and TRBJ2-1): DSGVTQTPKHLITATGQRVTLRCSPRSGDLSVYWYQQSLDQGLQFLIQYYNGEERAKGNILERFSAQQFPDLHSELNLSSLELGDSALYFCASSVAQSSYNEQFFGPGTRLTVL.

The chain uses TRBV28 and TRBJ1-5; D gene ambiguous. The CDR3 loop spans 15 amino acids. In germline, CDR1 is MDHEN, CDR2 SYDVKM. The V end was cut by 2 bases, the J end by 4 bases, with 12 bases between. DNA for the CDR3: TGTGCCAGCAGTTTAGTCCGGGCCGCTAATCAGCCCCAGCATTTT. Translating it yields CASSLVRAANQPQHF.

The rearrangement joins TRBV7-6 to TRBJ2-1; TRBD2 is a possible D gene (5 bases). In germline, CDR1 is SGHVS, CDR2 FNYEAQ. This CDR3 has 14 amino acids. Trimming removed 5 bases at V and 4 bases at J, with 12 bases between. The CDR3 DNA sequence: TGTGCCAGCAGCCGAGCGGAGAGGTACAATGAGCAGTTCTTC. As protein: CASSRAERYNEQFF.

The chain recombines TRBV5-1 with TRBJ1-2; tentative D call: TRBD1 (5 bases). The germline V gene has CDR1 SGHRS and CDR2 YFSETQ. Trimming cost V 7 bases and J 0 bases, with 10 bases left between them. The CDR3 extends over 13 amino acids. CDR3 sequence reads: CASATEANYGYTF. CDR3 sequence (DNA): TGCGCCAGCGCGACAGAAGCTAACTATGGCTACACCTTC.

The V call is TRBV27, the J call TRBJ1-2; weak D call: TRBD1 (5 bases). Germline CDR1 reads MNHEY; CDR2 reads SMNVEV (reference sequence). There are 12 residues in the CDR3. Trimming took off 5 bases at V and 5 bases at J, with 9 bases between the two ends. The CDR3 bases are TGTGCCAGCAGTGGGGGATATTATGGCTACACCTTC. Its translation: CASSGGYYGYTF.

This sequence joins TRBV13 and TRBJ1-4, with D unresolved. CDR1 is PRHDT and CDR2 is FYEKMQ in the germline V gene (reference sequence). Trimming took off 5 bases at V and 6 bases at J, with 13 bases between the two ends. This CDR3 has 14 amino acids. CDR3 in DNA: TGTGCCAGCAGCCGCCGGGCGTCGGATGAAAAACTGTTTTTT. Translation: CASSRRASDEKLFF. Drawing the rest from reference TRBV13 and TRBJ1-4, the complete variable domain is AAGVIQSPRHLIKEKRETATLKCYPIPRHDTVYWYQQGPGQDPQFLISFYEKMQSDKGSIPDRFSAQQFSDYHSELNMSSLELGDSALYFCASSRRASDEKLFFGSGTQLSVL.

V usage is TRBV5-1 and J usage is TRBJ1-1; 11 bases are shared with TRBD1. Germline CDR1 SGHRS, CDR2 YFSETQ. V was clipped by 5 bases and J by 2 bases; unmatched bases: 5. The CDR3 runs 15 residues. The CDR3 loop is CASRRTGGANTEAFF. The CDR3 DNA is TGCGCCAGCAGAAGGACAGGGGGCGCTAACACTGAAGCTTTCTTT. Variable domain in full (rest from reference TRBV5-1 and TRBJ1-1): KAGVTQTPRYLIKTRGQQVTLSCSPISGHRSVSWYQQTPGQGLQFLFEYFSETQRNKGNFPGRFSGRQFSNSRSEMNVSTLELGDSALYLCASRRTGGANTEAFFGQGTRLTVV.

This clonotype was detected only a few times. The gene calls are TRBV3-1 and TRBJ2-1, with 9 bases that match TRBD1. The V segment lost 4 bases and the J segment 6 bases; nucleotides outside the gene matches: 10. Per germline, CDR1 LGHDT and CDR2 YNNKEL (reference sequence). The CDR3 totals 16 residues. CDR3 DNA: TGTGCCAGCAGCCCCAGACCCGGACAGGGGTCCAATGAGCAGTTCTTC. As protein: CASSPRPGQGSNEQFF.

The sample holds a few counts of this clonotype. CDR3 region: CASSLAQQGLAILNPYNEQFF. CDR3 DNA sequence: TGTGCCAGCAGTTTAGCCCAGCAGGGACTAGCGATTCTCAACCCCTACAATGAGCAGTTCTTC. The chain is built from TRBV12-3 or TRBV12-4 and TRBJ2-1, with 10 bases matching TRBD2. V shed 0 bases, J shed 2 bases, and the junction held 16 bases outside the gene matches. The CDR3 is 21 amino acids.